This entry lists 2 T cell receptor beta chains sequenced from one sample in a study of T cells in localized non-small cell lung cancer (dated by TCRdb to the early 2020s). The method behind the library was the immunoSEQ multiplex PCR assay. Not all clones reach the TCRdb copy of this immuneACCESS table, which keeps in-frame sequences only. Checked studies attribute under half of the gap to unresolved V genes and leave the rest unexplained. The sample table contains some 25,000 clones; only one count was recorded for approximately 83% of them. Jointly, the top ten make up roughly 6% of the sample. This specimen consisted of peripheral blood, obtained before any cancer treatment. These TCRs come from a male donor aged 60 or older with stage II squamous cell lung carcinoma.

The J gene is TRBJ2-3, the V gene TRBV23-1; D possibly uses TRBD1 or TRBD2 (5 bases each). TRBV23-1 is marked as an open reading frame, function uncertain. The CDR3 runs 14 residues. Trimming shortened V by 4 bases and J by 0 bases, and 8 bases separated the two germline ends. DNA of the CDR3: TGCGCCAGCAGTCCCCGGGACAGCACAGATACGCAGTATTTT. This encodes CASSPRDSTDTQYF.

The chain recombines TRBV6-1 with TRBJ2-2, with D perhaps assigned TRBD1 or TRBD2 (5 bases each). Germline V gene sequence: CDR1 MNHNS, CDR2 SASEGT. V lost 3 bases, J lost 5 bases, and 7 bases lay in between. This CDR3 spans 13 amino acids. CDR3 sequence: CASSEGETGELFF. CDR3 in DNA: TGTGCCAGCAGTGAGGGGGAGACCGGGGAGCTGTTTTTT.